This T cell receptor beta chain was recorded in a study of Graves' ophthalmopathy and Graves' hyperthyroidism. Study-wide results and caveats: A 13-signature model separated ophthalmopathy from stable hyperthyroidism, reaching about 88% sensitivity and around 83% specificity cross-validated. Most clonotypes expanded in thyroid above 0.001 frequency were present in blood too.

This clonotype was recorded many times. Its antigen remains unknown. Amplification from RNA transcripts yielded the TCR beta CDR3 regions. First-round RT-PCR with HTBI primers preceded a second-round multiplex PCR. From the multiplex PCR reads, TCRdb called clonotypes with MiXCR, one entry per CDR3 protein. The profile covers around 660,000 distinct CDR3 sequences, with about two fifths appearing a single time and under 3.5% taken by the ten largest. This sequence was found in an adult man with Graves' ophthalmopathy. Sequencing used peripheral blood.

DNA of the CDR3: TGTGCCATTACGCCGGACAGGGCCTCGTCCTACGAGCAGTACTTC. Translated: CAITPDRASSYEQYF. The rearrangement joins TRBV10-3 to TRBJ2-7; 8 bases align to TRBD1. CDR3 length: 15 amino acids. The germline V gene has CDR1 ENHRY and CDR2 SYGVKD. Germline trimming cut 9 bases from V and 1 base from J; bases unmatched to any gene: 11.